This TCR beta chain was sequenced in a study of shared clonotypes between healthy human individuals. Assay: immunoSEQ multiplex PCR; the TCRdb copy retains only in-frame clones and omits some. The sample holds hundreds of thousands of clones; roughly 95% are singletons and the top ten take around 0.11%. Germline loops: CDR1 LNHDA, CDR2 SQIVND (reference sequence). V was clipped by 4 bases and J by 5 bases, with 17 bases between them. There are 15 residues in the CDR3. Naive CD8 cells were CD45RO-negative, positively selected for CCR7, excluding terminally differentiated effector memory CD45RA+ cells.

The receptor's source is a woman in her 30s in good health. The material sequenced was naive CD8+ T cells sorted from blood. The chain carries TRBV19 and TRBJ2-5; a weak D match, TRBD1 (7 bases). The CDR3 loop is CASSTFQGGWETQYF. CDR3 coding DNA: TGTGCCAGTAGTACGTTTCAGGGGGGCTGGGAGACCCAGTACTTC.